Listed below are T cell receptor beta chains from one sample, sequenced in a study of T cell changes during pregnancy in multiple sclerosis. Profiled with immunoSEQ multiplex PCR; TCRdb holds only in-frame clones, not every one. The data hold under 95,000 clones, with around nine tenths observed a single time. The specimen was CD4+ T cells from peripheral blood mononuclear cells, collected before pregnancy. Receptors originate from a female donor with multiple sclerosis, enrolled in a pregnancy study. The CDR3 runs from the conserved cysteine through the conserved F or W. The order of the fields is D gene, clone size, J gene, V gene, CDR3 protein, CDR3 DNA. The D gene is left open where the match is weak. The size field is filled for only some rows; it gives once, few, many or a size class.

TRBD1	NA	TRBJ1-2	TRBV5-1	CAPGTVYGYTF	TGCGCCCCCGGGACAGTTTATGGCTACACCTTC
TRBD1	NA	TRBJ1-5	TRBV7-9	CASSDGQGAQPQHF	TGTGCCAGCAGCGACGGACAGGGGGCTCAGCCCCAGCATTTT
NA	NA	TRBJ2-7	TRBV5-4	CASSLDRWGSYEQYF	TGTGCCAGCAGCTTGGACAGGTGGGGATCCTACGAGCAGTACTTC
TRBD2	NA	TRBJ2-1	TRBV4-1	CASSQPGTRNEQFF	TGCGCCAGCAGCCAGCCCGGGACTAGGAATGAGCAGTTCTTC
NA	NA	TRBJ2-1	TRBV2	CASSVRSSRSYNEQFF	TGTGCCAGCAGTGTTCGGAGTTCTAGGTCCTACAATGAGCAGTTCTTC
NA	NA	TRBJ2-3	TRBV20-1	CSAPRTDTQYF	TGCAGTGCTCCCCGGACAGATACGCAGTATTTT
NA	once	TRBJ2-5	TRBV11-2	CASSLVDKSETQYF	TGTGCCAGCAGCTTAGTCGACAAATCAGAGACCCAGTACTTC
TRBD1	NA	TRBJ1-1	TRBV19	CASRQGSGTEAFF	TGTGCCAGTAGACAGGGGAGTGGCACTGAAGCTTTCTTT
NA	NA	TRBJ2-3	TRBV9	CASERAATDTQYF	TGTGCCAGCGAGAGGGCCGCAACAGATACGCAGTATTTT
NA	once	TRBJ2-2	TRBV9	CASSVRRGSVGGELFF	TGTGCCAGCAGCGTAAGGCGGGGTAGCGTCGGCGGGGAGCTGTTTTTT
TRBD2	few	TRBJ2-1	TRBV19	CASRRVAGAYNEQFF	TGTGCCAGTAGGAGAGTAGCGGGAGCCTACAATGAGCAGTTCTTC
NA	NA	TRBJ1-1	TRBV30	CAWRHTRGNTEAFF	TGTGCCTGGAGGCACACAAGGGGGAACACTGAAGCTTTCTTT
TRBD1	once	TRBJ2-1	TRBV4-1	CASSQEGTGGIYNEQFF	TGCGCCAGCAGCCAAGAGGGGACAGGGGGTATCTACAATGAGCAGTTCTTC
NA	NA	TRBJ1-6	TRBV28	CASSLNRYNSPLHF	TGTGCCAGCAGTTTAAACAGATATAATTCACCCCTCCACTTT
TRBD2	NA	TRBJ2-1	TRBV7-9	CASKRGSSYNEQFF	TGTGCCAGCAAGCGGGGGAGCTCCTACAATGAGCAGTTCTTC
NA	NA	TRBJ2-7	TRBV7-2	CASSLREEQYF	TGTGCCAGCAGCCTCCGCGAAGAGCAGTACTTC
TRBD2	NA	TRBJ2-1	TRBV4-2	CASSQEQLAANNEQFF	TGTGCCAGCAGCCAAGAGCAACTAGCGGCGAACAATGAGCAGTTCTTC
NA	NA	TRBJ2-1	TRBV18	CASSGRSTYNEQFF	TGTGCCAGCTCGGGGAGATCTACCTACAATGAGCAGTTCTTC
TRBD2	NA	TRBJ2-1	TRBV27	CASSPHRLAGNNEQFF	TGTGCCAGCAGTCCCCACCGACTAGCGGGAAACAATGAGCAGTTCTTC
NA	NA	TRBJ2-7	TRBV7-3	CASSLLPRDEQYF	TGTGCCAGCAGCTTACTACCCAGGGACGAGCAGTACTTC
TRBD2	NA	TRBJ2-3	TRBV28	CASSLPGGGRYTQYF	TGTGCCAGCAGTCTCCCCGGCGGGGGTCGATATACGCAGTATTTT
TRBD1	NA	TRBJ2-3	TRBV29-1	CSVAGTGGGTDTQYF	TGCAGCGTAGCCGGGACAGGGGGCGGGACAGATACGCAGTATTTT
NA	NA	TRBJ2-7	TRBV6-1	CASSQVGAEQYF	TGTGCCAGCAGTCAAGTGGGGGCCGAGCAGTACTTC
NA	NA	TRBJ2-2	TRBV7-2	CASSPSTGELFF	TGTGCCAGCAGCCCTAGTACCGGGGAGCTGTTTTTT
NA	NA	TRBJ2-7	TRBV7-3	CASSLESTGSSYEQYF	TGTGCCAGCAGCTTAGAGTCAACAGGTAGCTCCTACGAGCAGTACTTC
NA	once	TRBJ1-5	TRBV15	CATSLEDRAEGQPQHF	TGTGCCACCAGCTTAGAAGACAGAGCCGAAGGTCAGCCCCAGCATTTT
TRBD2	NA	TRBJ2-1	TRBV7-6	CASSLASGGVYNEQFF	TGTGCCAGCAGCTTAGCGTCGGGGGGAGTATACAATGAGCAGTTCTTC
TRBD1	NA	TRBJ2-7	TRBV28	CASSSFFGTGGHEQYF	TGTGCCAGCAGTTCTTTCTTCGGGACAGGGGGCCACGAGCAGTACTTC
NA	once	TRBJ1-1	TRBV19	CASSPDWNTEAFF	TGTGCCAGTAGTCCTGACTGGAACACTGAAGCTTTCTTT
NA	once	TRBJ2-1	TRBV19	CASSMMGRTTYNEQFF	TGTGCCAGTAGTATGATGGGTCGCACTACCTACAATGAGCAGTTCTTC
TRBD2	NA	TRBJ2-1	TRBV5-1	CASSLEGTSGNEQFF	TGCGCCAGCAGCTTGGAAGGGACTAGCGGCAATGAGCAGTTCTTC
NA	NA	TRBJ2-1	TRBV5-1	CASSLGLVANEQFF	TGCGCCAGCAGCTTGGGACTAGTGGCCAATGAGCAGTTCTTC
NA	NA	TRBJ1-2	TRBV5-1	CASSSGGHGYTF	TGCGCCAGCAGCTCGGGGGGGCATGGCTACACCTTC
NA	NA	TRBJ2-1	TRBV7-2	CASSPHNEQFF	TGTGCCAGCAGCCCTCACAATGAGCAGTTCTTC
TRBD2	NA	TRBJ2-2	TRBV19	CASKRRQGGLAGQGTGELFF	TGTGCCAGTAAAAGGCGGCAGGGCGGTCTAGCGGGACAAGGCACCGGGGAGCTGTTTTTT
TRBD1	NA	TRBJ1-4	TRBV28	CASWDRGSEKLFF	TGTGCCAGCTGGGACAGGGGGTCTGAAAAACTGTTTTTT
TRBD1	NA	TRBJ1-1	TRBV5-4	CASSSGTGFLNTEAFF	TGTGCCAGCAGTTCCGGGACAGGGTTTTTGAACACTGAAGCTTTCTTT
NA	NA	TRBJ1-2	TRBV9	CASSVEGAAGYTF	TGTGCCAGCAGCGTCGAAGGGGCGGCTGGCTACACCTTC
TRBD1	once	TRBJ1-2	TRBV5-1	CASRPGQSLLVYGYTF	TGCGCCAGCCGACCGGGACAGTCACTACTTGTCTATGGCTACACCTTC